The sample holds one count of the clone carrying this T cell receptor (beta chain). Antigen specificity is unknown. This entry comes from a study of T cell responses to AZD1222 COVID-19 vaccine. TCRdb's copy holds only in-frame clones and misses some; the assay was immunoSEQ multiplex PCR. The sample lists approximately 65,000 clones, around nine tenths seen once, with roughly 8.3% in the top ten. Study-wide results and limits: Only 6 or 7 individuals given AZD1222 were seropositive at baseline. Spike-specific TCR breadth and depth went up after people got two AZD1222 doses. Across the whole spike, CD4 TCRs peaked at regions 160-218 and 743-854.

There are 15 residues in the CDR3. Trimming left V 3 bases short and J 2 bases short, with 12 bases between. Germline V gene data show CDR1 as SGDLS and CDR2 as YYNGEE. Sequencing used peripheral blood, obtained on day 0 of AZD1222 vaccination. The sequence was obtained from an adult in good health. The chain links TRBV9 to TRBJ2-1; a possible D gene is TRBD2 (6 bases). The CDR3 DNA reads TGTGCCAGCAGCGGTAGCGGACCGACCTACAATGAGCAGTTCTTC. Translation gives CASSGSGPTYNEQFF.